A single sample is the source of the 4 T cell receptor beta chains below, sequenced in a study of EBV T-cell therapy then PD-1 blockade in nasopharyngeal carcinoma. These receptors have no identified antigens. Regarding treatment: AdE1-LMPpoly-expanded autologous EBV-specific T-cell therapy followed by anti-PD-1 nivolumab. Repertoires were generated with immunoSEQ multiplex PCR, while TCRdb's copy carries only in-frame clones and drops some. Of some 14,000 clones in the sample, around 80% were seen once. The sequences come from CD8+ T cells from blood, collected around day 100 from a patient whose treatment included autologous EBV-specific T cells and nivolumab. The receptors derive from a man aged 40-49 years with nasopharyngeal carcinoma.

The rearrangement uses TRBV7-2 and TRBJ1-6, with a possible D match to TRBD1 (5 bases). Trimming cost V 5 bases and J 7 bases, with 15 bases left between them. Germline loops: CDR1 SGHTA, CDR2 FQGNSA. The CDR3 is made up of 15 amino acids. The CDR3 is CASSPAREPNSPLHF. CDR3 bases: TGTGCCAGCAGCCCCGCCAGGGAACCCAATTCACCCCTCCACTTT.

CDR3 bases: TGTGCCACCAGTGATCCGGGAGGTAGGGGCGGTAGCACAGATACGCAGTATTTT. Its translation is CATSDPGGRGGSTDTQYF. The chain is built from TRBV24-1 and TRBJ2-3; 7 bases map to TRBD2. The CDR3 consists of 18 residues. Germline CDR1 and CDR2: KGHDR and SFDVKD. The trim removed 3 bases at V and 0 bases at J, leaving 11 bases unmatched.

V gene TRBV15 combines with J gene TRBJ1-1, with D perhaps matching TRBD1 (6 bases). From germline, CDR1 is LNHNV and CDR2 YYDKDF (reference sequence). V gave up 5 bases and J gave up 3 bases, with 13 bases separating them. This CDR3 has 14 amino acids. The CDR3 bases are TGTGCCACCAGCGCCTACAGGGCTGACACTGAAGCTTTCTTT. This sequence encodes CATSAYRADTEAFF.

The chain recombines TRBV25-1 with TRBJ1-1; a possible D gene is TRBD1 (6 bases). The CDR3 has 13 amino acids. Per germline, CDR1 MGHDK and CDR2 SYGVNS. V was pared by 8 bases and J by 3 bases, with 13 bases between. CDR3 sequence: CASARGGYTEAFF. CDR3 DNA sequence: TGTGCCAGCGCCCGGGGGGGCTACACTGAAGCTTTCTTT.